This T cell receptor (beta chain) was documented in a study of shared clonotypes between healthy human individuals. The study's findings and limits: Shared clonotypes: approximately 4.5% naive CD4, around 3.4% naive CD8, around 2.2% memory CD4, around 0.4% memory CD8.

With respect to this clone: Antigen unknown.

The repertoire was sequenced with immunoSEQ multiplex PCR; TCRdb's copy has only in-frame clones and lacks some. The data hold 2.3 million or so clones, with about 92% observed a single time. V lost 4 bases to trimming and J lost 2 bases, with 17 bases between them. The length of the CDR3 is 16 residues. Germline V gene lookup returns CDR1 SGHRS and CDR2 YFSETQ. This receptor was obtained from a man younger than 35 in good health. Some clones in this sample may be carry-over from other donors' samples. Sequenced input: naive CD4+ T cells from PBMCs. Subset reported: CD45RA+ positively selected. This sequence joins TRBV5-1 and TRBJ2-3; D might be TRBD1 (6 bases). The CDR3 is CASSPQWQGYTDTQYF. The CDR3 bases are TGCGCCAGCAGCCCTCAGTGGCAGGGGTACACAGATACGCAGTATTTT.